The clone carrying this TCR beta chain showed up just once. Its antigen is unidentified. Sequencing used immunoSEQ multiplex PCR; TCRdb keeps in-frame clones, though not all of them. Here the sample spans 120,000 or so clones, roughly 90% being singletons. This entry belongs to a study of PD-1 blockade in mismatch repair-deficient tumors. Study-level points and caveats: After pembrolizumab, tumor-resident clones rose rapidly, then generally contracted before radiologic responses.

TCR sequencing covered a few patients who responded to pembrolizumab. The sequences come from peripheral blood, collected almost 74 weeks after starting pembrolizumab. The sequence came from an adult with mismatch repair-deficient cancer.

The CDR3 region is CASGQGLEKLFF. CDR3 sequence (DNA): TGTGCCAGCGGACAGGGCCTTGAAAAACTGTTTTTT. J is TRBJ1-4 and V is TRBV19; 8 bases agree with TRBD1. Germline V gene lookup returns CDR1 LNHDA and CDR2 SQIVND (reference sequence). After removal of 9 bases from V and 7 bases from J, the junction contained 4 bases not matched to a gene. The CDR3 is 12 residues long.